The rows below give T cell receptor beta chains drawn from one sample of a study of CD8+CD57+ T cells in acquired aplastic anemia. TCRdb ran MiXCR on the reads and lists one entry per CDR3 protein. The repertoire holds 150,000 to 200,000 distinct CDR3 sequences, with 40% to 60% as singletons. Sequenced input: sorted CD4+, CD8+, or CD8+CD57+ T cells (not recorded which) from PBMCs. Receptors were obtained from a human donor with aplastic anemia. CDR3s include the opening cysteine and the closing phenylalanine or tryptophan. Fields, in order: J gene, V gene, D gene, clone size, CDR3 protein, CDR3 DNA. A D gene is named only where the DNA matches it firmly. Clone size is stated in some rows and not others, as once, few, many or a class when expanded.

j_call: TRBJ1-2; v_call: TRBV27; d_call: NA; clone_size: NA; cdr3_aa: CASSSPGTGAYGYTF; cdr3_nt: TGTGCCAGCAGTTCACCCGGGACGGGGGCCTATGGCTACACCTTC
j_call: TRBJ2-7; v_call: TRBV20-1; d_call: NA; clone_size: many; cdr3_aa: CSAIGTDFYEQYF; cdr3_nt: TGCAGTGCTATCGGGACCGACTTCTACGAGCAGTACTTC
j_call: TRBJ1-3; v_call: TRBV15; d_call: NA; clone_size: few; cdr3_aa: CATSRGTVGNTIYF; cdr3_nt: TGTGCCACCAGCAGAGGGACAGTAGGAAACACCATATATTTT
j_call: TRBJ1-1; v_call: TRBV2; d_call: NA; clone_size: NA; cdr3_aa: CASSPSPLNTEAFF; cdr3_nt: TGTGCCAGCAGCCCCTCGCCCTTGAACACTGAAGCTTTCTTT
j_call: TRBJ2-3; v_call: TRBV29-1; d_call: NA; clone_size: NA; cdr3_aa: CSVEDPFTGSF; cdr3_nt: TGCAGCGTTGAAGATCCATTCACAGGGTCTTTT
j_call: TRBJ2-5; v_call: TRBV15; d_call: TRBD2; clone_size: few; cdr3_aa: CATSRDRGGGETQYF; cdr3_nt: TGTGCCACCAGCAGAGATCGGGGGGGCGGAGAGACCCAGTACTTC
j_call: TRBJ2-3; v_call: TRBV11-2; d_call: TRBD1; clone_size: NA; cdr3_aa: CASSWTGALSTDTQYF; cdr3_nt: TGTGCCAGCAGCTGGACAGGGGCGCTTAGCACAGATACGCAGTATTTT
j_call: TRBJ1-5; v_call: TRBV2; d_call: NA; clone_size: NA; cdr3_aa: CASRTEIGAQPQHF; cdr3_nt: TGTGCCAGCCGGACGGAGATTGGGGCTCAGCCCCAGCATTTT
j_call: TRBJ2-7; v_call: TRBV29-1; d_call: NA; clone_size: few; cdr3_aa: CSVGGAASYEQYF; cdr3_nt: TGCAGCGTGGGGGGGGCTGCGAGCTACGAGCAGTACTTC
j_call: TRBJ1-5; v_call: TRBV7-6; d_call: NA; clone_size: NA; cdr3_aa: CASSLEGSGQPQHF; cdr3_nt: TGTGCCAGCAGCTTAGAGGGTAGCGGTCAGCCCCAGCATTTT
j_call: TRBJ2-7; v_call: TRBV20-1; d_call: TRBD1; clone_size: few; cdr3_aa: CSARGTGGYEQYF; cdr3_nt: TGCAGTGCGAGAGGGACAGGGGGCTACGAGCAGTACTTC
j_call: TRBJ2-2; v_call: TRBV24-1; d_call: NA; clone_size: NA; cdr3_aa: CATSDSMATGELFF; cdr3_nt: TGTGCCACCAGTGATTCAATGGCCACCGGGGAGCTGTTTTTT
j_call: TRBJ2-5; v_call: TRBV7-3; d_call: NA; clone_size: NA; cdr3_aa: CASSEAAQETQYF; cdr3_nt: TGTGCCAGCAGCGAGGCCGCCCAAGAGACCCAGTACTTC
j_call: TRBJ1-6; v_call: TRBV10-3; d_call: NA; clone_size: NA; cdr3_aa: CALSEKGPSSYNSPLHF; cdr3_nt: TGTGCCCTCAGTGAGAAGGGACCGAGCTCCTATAATTCACCCCTCCACTTT
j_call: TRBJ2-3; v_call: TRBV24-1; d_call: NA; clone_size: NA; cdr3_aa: CATSGPERTDTQYF; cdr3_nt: TGTGCCACCAGTGGGCCGGAGCGCACAGATACGCAGTATTTT
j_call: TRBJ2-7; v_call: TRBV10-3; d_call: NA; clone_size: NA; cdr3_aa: CAISATGLHYEQYF; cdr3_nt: TGTGCCATCAGTGCTACAGGCTTACACTACGAGCAGTACTTC
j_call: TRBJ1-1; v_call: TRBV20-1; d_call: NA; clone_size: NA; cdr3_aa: CSAPRGGTEAFF; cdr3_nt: TGCAGTGCGCCCAGGGGCGGCACTGAAGCTTTCTTT
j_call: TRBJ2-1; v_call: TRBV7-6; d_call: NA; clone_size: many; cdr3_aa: CASSLAGGPNEQFF; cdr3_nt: TGTGCCAGCAGCTTAGCGGGAGGCCCCAATGAGCAGTTCTTC
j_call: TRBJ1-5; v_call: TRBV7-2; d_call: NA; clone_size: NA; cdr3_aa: CASSLLGTQPQHF; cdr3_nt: TGTGCCAGCAGTTTACTGGGGACCCAGCCCCAGCATTTT
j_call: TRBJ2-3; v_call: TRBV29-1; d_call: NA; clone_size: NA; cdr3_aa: CSASVAASTDTRYF; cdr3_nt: TGCAGCGCCTCTGTAGCGGCTAGCACAGATACGCGGTATTTT